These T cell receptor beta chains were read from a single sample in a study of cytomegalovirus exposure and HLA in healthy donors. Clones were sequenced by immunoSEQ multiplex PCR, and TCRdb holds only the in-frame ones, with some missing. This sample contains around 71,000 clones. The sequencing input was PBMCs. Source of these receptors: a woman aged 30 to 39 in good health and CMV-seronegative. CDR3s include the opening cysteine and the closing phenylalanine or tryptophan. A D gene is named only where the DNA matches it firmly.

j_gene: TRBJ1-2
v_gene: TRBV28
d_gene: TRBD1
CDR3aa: CASSARQGGNYGYTF
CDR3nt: TGTGCCAGCAGTGCACGACAGGGGGGGAACTATGGCTACACCTTC

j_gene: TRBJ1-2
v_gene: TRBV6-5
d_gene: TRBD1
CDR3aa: CASSYSAGGFYGYTF
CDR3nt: TGTGCCAGCAGTTACTCGGCAGGGGGCTTCTATGGCTACACCTTC

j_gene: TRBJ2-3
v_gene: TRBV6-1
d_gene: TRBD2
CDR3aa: CASSLSGSRDTQYF
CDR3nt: TGTGCCAGCAGTCTAAGCGGGAGTAGAGATACGCAGTATTTT

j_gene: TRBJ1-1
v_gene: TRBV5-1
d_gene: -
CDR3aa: CASSPGHQNTEAFF
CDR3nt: TGCGCCAGCAGCCCTGGACACCAGAACACTGAAGCTTTCTTT

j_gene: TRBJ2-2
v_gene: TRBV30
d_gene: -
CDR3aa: CAWRPGTPNTGELFF
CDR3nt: TGTGCCTGGAGGCCCGGGACACCGAACACCGGGGAGCTGTTTTTT

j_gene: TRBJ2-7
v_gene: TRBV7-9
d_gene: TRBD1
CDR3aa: CASIELRGQDLYEQYF
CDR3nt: TGTGCCAGCATCGAATTGAGGGGACAGGACCTATACGAGCAGTACTTC

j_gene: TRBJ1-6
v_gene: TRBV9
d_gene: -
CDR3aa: CASSVQGLLNSPLHF
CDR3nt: TGTGCCAGCAGCGTCCAGGGTCTACTGAATTCACCCCTCCACTTT

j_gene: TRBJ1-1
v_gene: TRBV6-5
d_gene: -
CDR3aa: CASSSTGGDHTEAFF
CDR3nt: TGTGCCAGCAGTTCAACCGGGGGGGATCACACTGAAGCTTTCTTT

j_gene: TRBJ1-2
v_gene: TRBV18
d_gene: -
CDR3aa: CASSPLPEGGYGYTF
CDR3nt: TGTGCCAGCTCACCACTCCCTGAGGGTGGCTATGGCTACACCTTC

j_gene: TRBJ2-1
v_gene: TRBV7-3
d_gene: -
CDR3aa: CASSPQGGEQFF
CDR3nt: TGTGCCAGCAGTCCCCAGGGCGGTGAGCAGTTCTTC

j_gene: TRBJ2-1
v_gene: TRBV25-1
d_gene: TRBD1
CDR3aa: CASRGQGAGNEQFF
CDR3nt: TGTGCCAGCAGGGGGCAGGGGGCTGGCAATGAGCAGTTCTTC

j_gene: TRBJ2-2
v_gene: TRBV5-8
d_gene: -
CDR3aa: CASSLGRDGELFF
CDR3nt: TGTGCCAGCAGCTTGGGACGGGACGGGGAGCTGTTTTTT

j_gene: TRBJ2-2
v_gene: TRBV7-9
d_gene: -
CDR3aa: CASSSESTGELFF
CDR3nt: TGTGCCAGCAGCTCGGAGAGTACCGGGGAGCTGTTTTTT

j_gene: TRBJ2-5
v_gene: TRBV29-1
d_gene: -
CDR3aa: CSVDKKRQETQYF
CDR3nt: TGCAGCGTTGATAAAAAGAGACAAGAGACCCAGTACTTC

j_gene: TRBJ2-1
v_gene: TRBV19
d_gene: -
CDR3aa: CASSIVESSYNEQFF
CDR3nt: TGTGCCAGTAGTATCGTTGAGAGCTCCTACAATGAGCAGTTCTTC

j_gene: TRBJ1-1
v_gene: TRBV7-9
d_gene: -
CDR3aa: CASSPTGFPNTEAFF
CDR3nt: TGTGCCAGCAGCCCAACAGGGTTCCCAAACACTGAAGCTTTCTTT

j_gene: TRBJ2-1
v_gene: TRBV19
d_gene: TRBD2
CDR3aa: CASSIGGGAYNEQFF
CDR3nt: TGTGCCAGTAGTATTGGCGGGGGTGCCTACAATGAGCAGTTCTTC

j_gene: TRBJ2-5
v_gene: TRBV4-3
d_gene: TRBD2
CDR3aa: CASSQDLGPSGDEETQYF
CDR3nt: TGCGCCAGCAGCCAAGATCTGGGGCCTAGCGGGGACGAAGAGACCCAGTACTTC

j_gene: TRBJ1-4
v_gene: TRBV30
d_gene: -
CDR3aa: CAQGGEVGGKLFF
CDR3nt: TGTGCCCAAGGGGGTGAGGTAGGAGGTAAACTGTTTTTT

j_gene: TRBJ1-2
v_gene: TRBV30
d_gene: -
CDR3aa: CAWEELTGLLSYGYTF
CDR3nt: TGTGCCTGGGAAGAGTTAACAGGGCTCCTTTCCTATGGCTACACCTTC

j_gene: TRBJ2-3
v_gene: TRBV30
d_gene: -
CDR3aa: CAWSVDYAGTDTQYF
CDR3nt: TGTGCCTGGAGTGTGGACTATGCAGGCACAGATACGCAGTATTTT

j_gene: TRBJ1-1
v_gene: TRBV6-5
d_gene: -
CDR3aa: CASTRLGLATEAFF
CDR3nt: TGTGCCAGCACCCGACTGGGTTTAGCTACTGAAGCTTTCTTT

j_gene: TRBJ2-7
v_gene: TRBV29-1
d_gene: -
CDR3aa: CSVCGLGSSYEQYF
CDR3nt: TGCAGCGTTTGCGGGTTAGGGAGCTCCTACGAGCAGTACTTC

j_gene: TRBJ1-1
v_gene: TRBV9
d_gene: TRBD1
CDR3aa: CASSKGTVTNTEAFF
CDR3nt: TGTGCCAGCAGCAAAGGGACAGTAACGAACACTGAAGCTTTCTTT

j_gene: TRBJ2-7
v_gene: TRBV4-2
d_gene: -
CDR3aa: CASSRVLEASYEQYF
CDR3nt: TGTGCCAGCAGTCGGGTACTGGAAGCCTCCTACGAGCAGTACTTC

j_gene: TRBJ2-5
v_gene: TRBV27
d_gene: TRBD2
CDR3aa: CASSLGTSAQETQYF
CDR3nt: TGTGCCAGCAGTTTAGGGACTAGCGCTCAAGAGACCCAGTACTTC

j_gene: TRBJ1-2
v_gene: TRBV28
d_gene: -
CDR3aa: CASSLPQGPDGYTF
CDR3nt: TGTGCCAGCAGTTTACCACAGGGACCCGATGGCTACACCTTC

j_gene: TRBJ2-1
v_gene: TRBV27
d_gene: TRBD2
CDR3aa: CASSFLAGDNEQFF
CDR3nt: TGTGCCAGCAGTTTTCTAGCGGGAGACAATGAGCAGTTCTTC

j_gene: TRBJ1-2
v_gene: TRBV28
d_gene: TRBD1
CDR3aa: CASSFGDRATYGYTF
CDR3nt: TGTGCCAGCAGTTTTGGGGACAGGGCAACCTATGGCTACACCTTC

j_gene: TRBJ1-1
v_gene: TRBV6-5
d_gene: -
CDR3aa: CASRGRVRNTEAFF
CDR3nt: TGTGCCAGCAGGGGGAGGGTACGGAACACTGAAGCTTTCTTT

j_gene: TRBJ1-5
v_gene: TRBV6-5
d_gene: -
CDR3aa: CAPVGGGNQPQHF
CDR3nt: TGTGCCCCAGTAGGGGGTGGCAATCAGCCCCAGCATTTT

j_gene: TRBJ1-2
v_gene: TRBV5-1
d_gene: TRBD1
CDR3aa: CASSQGTGPYGYTF
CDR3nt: TGCGCCAGCAGCCAAGGGACAGGGCCATATGGCTACACCTTC

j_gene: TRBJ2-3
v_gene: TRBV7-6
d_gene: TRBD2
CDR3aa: CASSATSDSDTQYF
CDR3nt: TGTGCCAGCAGCGCTACTAGCGATTCAGATACGCAGTATTTT

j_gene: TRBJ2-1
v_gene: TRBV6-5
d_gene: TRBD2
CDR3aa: CASRGASGSFEQFF
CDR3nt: TGTGCCAGCCGAGGCGCTAGCGGGAGTTTTGAGCAGTTCTTC

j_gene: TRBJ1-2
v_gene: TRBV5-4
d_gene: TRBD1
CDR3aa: CASSSRDRFSYGYTF
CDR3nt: TGTGCCAGCAGCTCCCGGGACAGGTTTAGCTATGGCTACACCTTC

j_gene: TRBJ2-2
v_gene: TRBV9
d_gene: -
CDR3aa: CASSEGQNTGELFF
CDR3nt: TGTGCCAGCAGTGAAGGACAGAACACCGGGGAGCTGTTTTTT

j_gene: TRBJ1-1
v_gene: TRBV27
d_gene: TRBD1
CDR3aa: CASSLASGGRNPEAFF
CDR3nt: TGTGCCAGCAGTTTGGCGTCAGGGGGCAGAAATCCTGAAGCTTTCTTT

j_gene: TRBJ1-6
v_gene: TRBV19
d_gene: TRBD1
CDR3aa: CASSMTDRGYNSPLHF
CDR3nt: TGTGCCAGTAGTATGACCGACAGGGGTTATAATTCACCCCTCCACTTT

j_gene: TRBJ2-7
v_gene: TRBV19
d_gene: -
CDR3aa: CASTPTGTPSYEQYF
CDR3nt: TGTGCCAGTACCCCGACGGGTACCCCCTCCTACGAGCAGTACTTC

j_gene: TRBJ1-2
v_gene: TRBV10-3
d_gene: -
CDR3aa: CAISALQASNYGYTF
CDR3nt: TGTGCCATCAGTGCTCTACAGGCTTCTAACTATGGCTACACCTTC